Reported below is one TCR beta chain. Per germline, CDR1 LNHNV and CDR2 YYDKDF (reference sequence). With 11 bases clipped from V and 5 bases from J, the junction kept 12 bases outside the gene matches. The length of the CDR3 is 13 residues. This record belongs to a study of blood T cell repertoires in COVID-19. Study-level background: Nucleic acid was either cDNA or gDNA, and it came from T cells, B-cell-depleted T cells, or PBMCs.

Measured with immunoSEQ multiplex PCR; TCRdb has only the in-frame clones, and not every one. The data hold some 160,000 clones, with about four fifths observed a single time. Material: peripheral blood. The sequence was collected from a woman in her 70s who had recovered from COVID-19. The chain has TRBV15 and TRBJ2-7, with 7 bases fitting TRBD2. CDR3 sequence: CAAAREPTHEQYF. The CDR3 bases are TGTGCCGCAGCGCGGGAGCCGACCCACGAGCAGTACTTC. The whole variable domain, filled in from reference TRBV15 and TRBJ2-7, reads DAMVIQNPRYQVTQFGKPVTLSCSQTLNHNVMYWYQQKSSQAPKLLFHYYDKDFNNEADTPDNFQSRRPNTSFCFLDIRSPGLGDTAMYLCAAAREPTHEQYFGPGTRLTVT.